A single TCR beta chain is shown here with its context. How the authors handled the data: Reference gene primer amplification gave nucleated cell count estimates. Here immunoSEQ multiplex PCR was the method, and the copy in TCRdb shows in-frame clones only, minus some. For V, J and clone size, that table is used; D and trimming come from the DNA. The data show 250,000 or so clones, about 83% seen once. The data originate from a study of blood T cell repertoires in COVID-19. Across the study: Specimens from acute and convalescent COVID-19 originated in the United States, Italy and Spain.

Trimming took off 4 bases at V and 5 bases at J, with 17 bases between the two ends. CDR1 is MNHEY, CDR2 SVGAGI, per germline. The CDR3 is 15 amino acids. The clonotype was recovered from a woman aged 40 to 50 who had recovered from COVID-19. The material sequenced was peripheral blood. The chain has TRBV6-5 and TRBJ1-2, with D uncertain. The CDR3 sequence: CASSSVGGGDYGYTF. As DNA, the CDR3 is TGTGCCAGCAGTTCCGTCGGTGGTGGAGATTATGGCTACACCTTC.